What follows are 30 T cell receptor beta chains derived from one specimen sequenced in a study of T-cell reconstitution after alpha-beta-depleted transplantation in children. The study, taken as a whole, reports: Newly generated T cells supplied most T-cell counts and diversity one year post-transplant.

Their antigens remain unidentified. Molecular barcoding with unique molecular identifiers was used for the TCRbeta library. TCRdb reanalysed the PCR reads using MiXCR and keeps one entry per CDR3 protein. The sample records some 300,000 distinct CDR3 sequences, roughly 8.2% being singletons. The material sequenced was peripheral blood, taken 360 days after TCRalphabeta/CD19-depleted stem cell transplant. The receptors originated from a female patient aged 2-9 years who had a stem cell transplant for Fanconi anemia, so the T cells may come from the graft donor.

This clonotype was counted many times. The V gene is TRBV25-1, the J gene TRBJ2-1; perhaps TRBD1 as D (6 bases). Trimming left V 2 bases short and J 5 bases short, with 13 bases between. Germline-derived CDR1 and CDR2 are MGHDK and SYGVNS. This CDR3 is built from 15 residues. CDR3 loop: CASSEIRGANNEQFF. The CDR3 DNA follows: TGTGCCAGCAGTGAAATCAGGGGAGCGAACAATGAGCAGTTCTTC.

This clonotype appeared many times. The rearrangement joins TRBV5-1 to TRBJ1-1; D not certain. The V end was cut by 0 bases, the J end by 5 bases, with 8 bases between. Germline V gene data show CDR1 as SGHRS and CDR2 as YFSETQ. This CDR3 contains 13 residues. In DNA, the CDR3 is TGCGCCAGCAGCTTGGCCAAAGGTACTGAAGCTTTCTTT. This translates into CASSLAKGTEAFF.

At least ten counts were recorded for this clonotype. CDR3 DNA sequence: TGTGCCAGCAGCTTAGTGGGGACCCACACTGAAGCTTTCTTT. Encoded protein: CASSLVGTHTEAFF. The chain links TRBV7-2 to TRBJ1-1, with D possibly matching TRBD1 (5 bases). V gave up 1 base and J gave up 3 bases, with 9 bases separating them. The CDR3 consists of 14 residues. The germline CDR1 and CDR2 sequences are SGHTA and FQGNSA.

In its sample, this clonotype was seen many times. The genes are TRBV4-3 and TRBJ2-3; 9 bases agree with TRBD2. From germline, CDR1 is LGHNA and CDR2 YSLEER. With 3 bases clipped from V and 2 bases from J, the junction kept 6 bases outside the gene matches. The CDR3 spans 16 residues. In nucleotides, the CDR3 is TGCGCCAGCAGCCAGGAGACTAGCGGAGACACAGATACGCAGTATTTT. Amino acids: CASSQETSGDTDTQYF.

This clonotype was observed at least ten times. The chain has TRBV15 and TRBJ1-1; TRBD1 matches at 8 bases. The CDR3 is made up of 16 amino acids. The junction had 9 bases not matched to a gene; V was cut back by 2 bases and J by 4 bases. Germline V lookup: CDR1 LNHNV, CDR2 YYDKDF (reference sequence). CDR3 region: CATSRSHGTGGTEAFF. CDR3 DNA: TGTGCCACCAGCAGATCTCACGGGACAGGAGGCACTGAAGCTTTCTTT.

This clonotype came up a few times. The chain uses TRBV20-1 and TRBJ2-7; D possibly corresponds to TRBD1 (5 bases). Trimming shortened V by 6 bases and J by 7 bases, and 28 bases separated the two germline ends. CDR3 length: 16 amino acids. The germline CDR1 and CDR2 sequences are DFQATT and SNEGSKA (reference sequence). The CDR3: CSALTREESGRFEQYV. As DNA, the CDR3 is TGCAGTGCGCTAACGAGAGAGGAGTCAGGGCGGTTTGAGCAGTACGTC.

This clonotype has ten or more counts. This chain joins TRBV5-1 and TRBJ2-7; a weak D match, TRBD2 (5 bases). The V gene lost 3 bases and the J gene lost 3 bases, with 22 bases spanning the gap. The CDR3 consists of 17 residues. From germline, CDR1 is SGHRS and CDR2 YFSETQ. The CDR3 bases are TGCGCCAGCAGCTATAGTGAGAGGGAGCCTATATTCTACGAGCAGTACTTC. The encoded protein is CASSYSEREPIFYEQYF.

This clonotype has more than one count but fewer than ten. The chain couples TRBV20-1 to TRBJ1-5; 8 nucleotides align to TRBD1. CDR1 is DFQATT and CDR2 is SNEGSKA in the germline V gene (reference sequence). This CDR3 is 13 amino acids long. With V trimmed by 5 bases and J by 7 bases, 7 bases remained unmatched. Written as DNA, the CDR3 is TGCAGTGCTGGAGGACAGGGCGGACAGCCCCAGCATTTT. Protein product: CSAGGQGGQPQHF.

This chain links TRBV7-2 with TRBJ1-2; no clear D gene. The CDR3 is made up of 14 amino acids. V gave up 4 bases and J gave up 5 bases, with 14 bases separating them. Germline V lookup: CDR1 SGHTA, CDR2 FQGNSA. The CDR3 region has the DNA TGTGCCAGCAGCTCTCCCGGGAACCTATATGGCTACACCTTC. Protein product: CASSSPGNLYGYTF.

The chain links TRBV9 to TRBJ2-7; D is perhaps TRBD1 (5 bases). This CDR3 has 15 residues. Between the trimmed V and J ends, which lost 4 bases and 0 bases, there was a span of 14 bases. Germline V gene lookup returns CDR1 SGDLS and CDR2 YYNGEE. The CDR3 region is CASSPRQRISYEQYF. The CDR3 coding sequence is TGTGCCAGCAGCCCCCGACAGCGTATCTCCTACGAGCAGTACTTC.

This clonotype was picked up many times. CDR3 loop: CASRRGSQETQYF. The CDR3 DNA sequence: TGTGCCAGCAGGCGGGGGAGTCAGGAGACCCAGTACTTC. The gene calls are TRBV27 and TRBJ2-5; TRBD2 aligns across 7 bases. The germline gives CDR1 MNHEY, CDR2 SMNVEV (reference sequence). CDR3 size: 13 residues. After removal of 6 bases from V and 5 bases from J, the junction contained 6 bases not matched to a gene.

This clonotype was recorded at least ten times. V usage is TRBV12-3 or TRBV12-4 and J usage is TRBJ2-3; D gene uncertain. The CDR3 is 15 amino acids. Deletions cut 3 bases from V and 0 bases from J, with 10 bases between. The CDR3 DNA sequence: TGTGCCAGCAGTTTCCGGCTGCCAAGCACAGATACGCAGTATTTT. Its protein product is CASSFRLPSTDTQYF.

The rearrangement joins TRBV11-2 to TRBJ2-3; TRBD2 aligns across 10 bases. V gave up 4 bases and J gave up 2 bases; unmatched junction bases: 21. In germline, CDR1 is SGHAT, CDR2 FQNNGV. The CDR3 sequence is 21 residues long. In DNA form, the CDR3 reads TGTGCCAGCAGCTCTCGGACAGGGAGGGTTTTACTAGCGGGATCCACAGATACGCAGTATTTT. It encodes CASSSRTGRVLLAGSTDTQYF.

This clonotype was counted many times. J is TRBJ2-7 and V is TRBV28; no definite D call. CDR3 size: 11 residues. Germline CDR1 MDHEN, CDR2 SYDVKM. Trimming removed 4 bases from V and 3 bases from J, with 4 bases in between. CDR3 sequence: CASSSFYEQYF. In nucleotides, the CDR3 is TGTGCCAGCAGTTCTTTCTACGAGCAGTACTTC. Full variable domain (outside the CDR3, taken from reference TRBV28 and TRBJ2-7): DVKVTQSSRYLVKRTGEKVFLECVQDMDHENMFWYRQDPGLGLRLIYFSYDVKMKEKGDIPEGYSVSREKKERFSLILESASTNQTSMYLCASSSFYEQYFGPGTRLTVT.

This clonotype appeared a few times. V and J are TRBV29-1 and TRBJ1-1, with D perhaps matching TRBD1 (5 bases). V was trimmed by 6 bases and J by 4 bases, leaving 27 bases between them. The CDR3 consists of 17 residues. Germline V gene data show CDR1 as SQVTM and CDR2 as ANQGSEA. CDR3 protein: CSVDRDRGGLLVTEAFF. As DNA, the CDR3 is TGCAGCGTAGACCGGGACCGGGGGGGACTATTGGTCACTGAAGCTTTCTTT. The whole variable domain, filled in from reference TRBV29-1 and TRBJ1-1, reads SAVISQKPSRDICQRGTSLTIQCQVDSQVTMMFWYRQQPGQSLTLIATANQGSEATYESGFVIDKFPISRPNLTFSTLTVSNMSPEDSSIYLCSVDRDRGGLLVTEAFFGQGTRLTVV.

This clonotype was seen only a few times. The genes are TRBV24-1 and TRBJ2-7, with 8 bases fitting TRBD2. Germline V gene lookup returns CDR1 KGHDR and CDR2 SFDVKD. V lost 12 bases, J lost 2 bases, and 5 bases stayed unmatched. The CDR3 runs to 12 residues. The CDR3 nucleotides are TGTGCCGGGGGACTAGTGGCCTACGAGCAGTACTTC. As protein: CAGGLVAYEQYF.

At least ten counts were recorded for this clonotype. V usage is TRBV5-1 and J usage is TRBJ2-5, with D unresolved. Trimming shortened V by 0 bases and J by 2 bases, and 11 bases separated the two germline ends. The CDR3 sequence is 15 residues long. Germline-derived CDR1 and CDR2 are SGHRS and YFSETQ. The CDR3 loop reads CASSLVQPSQETQYF. The CDR3 DNA sequence: TGCGCCAGCAGCTTGGTACAACCTTCGCAAGAGACCCAGTACTTC.

At least ten counts were recorded for this clonotype. The gene calls are TRBV12-3 or TRBV12-4 and TRBJ2-7; D is ambiguous. The CDR3 runs to 13 residues. V was pared by 0 bases and J by 2 bases, with 5 bases between. CDR3 amino acids: CASSLAPPYEQYF. In DNA, the CDR3 is TGTGCCAGCAGTTTAGCGCCTCCCTACGAGCAGTACTTC.

This clonotype was counted many times. V and J are TRBV27 and TRBJ2-2; D gene ambiguous. The CDR3 runs 13 residues. Trimming removed 4 bases from V and 4 bases from J, with 7 bases in between. Germline loops: CDR1 MNHEY, CDR2 SMNVEV (reference sequence). The CDR3 coding sequence is TGTGCCAGCAGTTCTAAGACCACCGGGGAGCTGTTTTTT. Protein: CASSSKTTGELFF.

This clonotype showed up many times. The chain recombines TRBV28 with TRBJ1-4; D is uncertain. V was pared by 4 bases and J by 3 bases, with 6 bases between. The CDR3 runs to 13 residues. The V gene's germline CDR1 is MDHEN and CDR2 SYDVKM. CDR3 sequence reads: CASSWGSNEKLFF. The CDR3 nucleotides read TGTGCCAGCAGTTGGGGTTCTAATGAAAAACTGTTTTTT.

J is TRBJ2-1 and V is TRBV7-8; D gene uncertain. Germline CDR1 SGHVS, CDR2 FQNEAQ. CDR3 length: 11 residues. The germline V and J ends were trimmed by 5 bases and 7 bases, with 6 bases remaining between them. As DNA, the CDR3 is TGTGCCAGCAGCGCTATAAATGAGCAGTTCTTC. As protein: CASSAINEQFF. Drawing the rest from reference TRBV7-8 and TRBJ2-1, the complete variable domain is GAGVSQSPRYKVAKRGQDVALRCDPISGHVSLFWYQQALGQGPEFLTYFQNEAQLDKSGLPSDRFFAERPEGSVSTLKIQRTQQEDSAVYLCASSAINEQFFGPGTRLTVL.

Ten or more counts support this clonotype. The chain combines TRBV9 with TRBJ2-7; maybe TRBD1 (5 bases). The CDR3 runs to 14 residues. CDR1 is SGDLS, CDR2 YYNGEE, per germline. Trimming shortened V by 3 bases and J by 4 bases, and 14 bases separated the two germline ends. The CDR3 DNA sequence: TGTGCCAGCAGCGCGGACACTTGGGGTTACGAGCAGTACTTC. Encoded protein: CASSADTWGYEQYF. Filled out from reference TRBV9 and TRBJ2-7, the complete variable domain reads DSGVTQTPKHLITATGQRVTLRCSPRSGDLSVYWYQQSLDQGLQFLIQYYNGEERAKGNILERFSAQQFPDLHSELNLSSLELGDSALYFCASSADTWGYEQYFGPGTRLTVT.

Many counts were recorded for this clonotype. This rearrangement joins TRBV5-1 to TRBJ1-1; D uncertain. The CDR3 covers 13 residues. V lost 4 bases and J lost 3, with 10 bases in between. Germline-derived CDR1 and CDR2 are SGHRS and YFSETQ. The CDR3 nucleotides read TGCGCCAGCAGCGTCTCGTGGGACACTGAAGCTTTCTTT. Amino acids: CASSVSWDTEAFF. Supplemented by reference TRBV5-1 and TRBJ1-1, the full variable domain reads KAGVTQTPRYLIKTRGQQVTLSCSPISGHRSVSWYQQTPGQGLQFLFEYFSETQRNKGNFPGRFSGRQFSNSRSEMNVSTLELGDSALYLCASSVSWDTEAFFGQGTRLTVV.

This clonotype was detected ten times or more. This chain joins TRBV28 and TRBJ2-2, with a tentative D call TRBD2 (5 bases). This CDR3 spans 13 amino acids. Trimming shortened V by 8 bases and J by 0 bases, and 7 bases separated the two germline ends. Per the germline V gene, CDR1 is MDHEN and CDR2 is SYDVKM. CDR3 amino acids: CASVLANTGELFF. The DNA for the CDR3 is TGTGCCAGCGTACTAGCGAACACCGGGGAGCTGTTTTTT.

This clonotype was found many times. The chain employs TRBV5-1 and TRBJ2-5; D is ambiguous. The CDR3 totals 13 residues. Germline V gene data show CDR1 as SGHRS and CDR2 as YFSETQ. V shed 3 bases and J shed 4 bases, with 10 bases lying between them. The CDR3 loop reads CASSSGWPETQYF. DNA of the CDR3: TGCGCCAGCAGCTCAGGCTGGCCAGAGACCCAGTACTTC.

This clonotype appeared many times. This chain links TRBV5-1 with TRBJ2-1, with D perhaps matching TRBD2 (5 bases). CDR1 is SGHRS and CDR2 is YFSETQ in the germline V gene. This CDR3 region has 16 residues. V lost 0 bases and J 4 bases, leaving 14 bases between the germline ends. Here the CDR3 reads CASSLVPGIGYNEQFF. CDR3 bases: TGCGCCAGCAGCTTGGTTCCCGGGATTGGATACAATGAGCAGTTCTTC.

This clonotype was seen more than once but under ten times. This chain joins TRBV9 and TRBJ2-2; possibly TRBD2 for D (6 bases). V lost 0 bases and J 7 bases, leaving 16 bases between the germline ends. CDR3 length: 16 amino acids. Germline lookup yields CDR1 SGDLS and CDR2 YYNGEE. The CDR3 nucleotides are TGTGCCAGCAGCGTAGCAGCGGGTGGGTTAATCGGGGAGCTGTTTTTT. Amino acid sequence: CASSVAAGGLIGELFF.

A note on this clonotype: Germline and junction disagree at one end, which may indicate a read error. This rearrangement joins TRBV29-1 to TRBJ2-5, with D possibly called TRBD1 or TRBD2 (5 bases each). CDR1 is SQVTM, CDR2 ANQGSEA, per germline. The CDR3 has 13 amino acids. The CDR3: CSVDRVEGETRYF. CDR3 in DNA: TGCAGCGTTGACAGGGTTGAGGGAGAGACCCGGTACTTC.

This clonotype was found a few times. The chain carries TRBV18 and TRBJ1-2; unclear D gene. V was trimmed by 6 bases and J by 8 bases, leaving 10 bases between them. The CDR3 length is 11 residues. Germline CDR1 reads KGHSH; CDR2 reads LQKENI. The CDR3 DNA sequence: TGTGCCAGCTCCGTTTCAGGAGGCTACACCTTC. Translating it yields CASSVSGGYTF.

This clonotype has ten or more counts. CDR3 sequence (DNA): TGTGCCAGCAGTACGGTGGGACAGGGGATTCAGCCCCAGCATTTT. Translated, it gives CASSTVGQGIQPQHF. The chain joins TRBV12-3 or TRBV12-4 to TRBJ1-5; TRBD1 matches at 10 bases. Germline trimming cut 5 bases from V and 6 bases from J; bases unmatched to any gene: 7. The CDR3 covers 15 residues.